This T cell receptor (beta chain) is from a study of T cell changes during pregnancy in multiple sclerosis (dated by TCRdb to between 2018 and 2021). For context, the study as a whole: In women with multiple sclerosis, the researchers looked at how the T cell repertoire shifted as pregnancy progressed.

For this chain, trimming is 4 bases at the V end and 5 bases at the J end, and the number of junction bases without a gene match is 6. The CDR3 spans 14 residues, from the cysteine through the phenylalanine. Solely the CDR3 DNA is kept, with 42 bases framed from the first base. CDR1 SGHKS and CDR2 YYEKEE were looked up in the germline V gene (reference sequence). Worth noting for this clone: Its antigen is currently not known. Base qualities were left out, and no much larger clone turns up one base away.

The library was generated by the immunoSEQ multiplex PCR assay. This is the immuneACCESS table as TCRdb keeps it, with only in-frame sequences that have V and J called. A part of the clones is gone; compared with another copy, unresolved V genes explain less than half, and the rest is unexplained. This sample lists tens of thousands of clones; roughly 90% were detected once. Together, the top ten hold 3.3% of the sample. The material sequenced was peripheral blood, taken in the first trimester of pregnancy. This clonotype originated in a female donor in good health, enrolled as a control in a pregnancy study. Recombination connected TRBV5-5 to TRBJ2-5; 9 nucleotides in the junction match TRBD1. The sequenced DNA is TGTGCCAGCAGCGAGGGACAGGGCCGGGAGACCCAGTACTTC. Its protein is CASSEGQGRETQYF. The CDR3 plus the reference TRBV5-5 and TRBJ2-5 genes for the other parts give the full variable domain: DAGVTQSPTHLIKTRGQQVTLRCSPISGHKSVSWYQQVLGQGPQFIFQYYEKEERGRGNFPDRFSARQFPNYSSELNVNALLLGDSALYLCASSEGQGRETQYFGPGTRLLVL.